This TCR beta chain appears in the sequencing data of a study of blood T cell repertoires in COVID-19 (TCRdb year 2020). With regard to the full study: The collaborator samples originated in the United States, Italy and Spain and spanned the acute and convalescent phases of COVID-19. The material from the prospective study consisted of cDNA or gDNA derived from T cells, B-cell-depleted T cells, or PBMCs. Subjects who had been exposed to COVID-19, were actively infected with it, or had recovered from it provided the deeply sampled blood TCRbeta repertoires that made up the dataset. A freely available public database, intended as a resource for researchers studying the immune response to SARS-CoV-2, is where the repertoires were released. Samples came from the ongoing ImmuneRACE study (first 160 participants) plus 1,254 subjects from 6 global collaborators. The sample metadata nearly always contained a de-identified subject ID, COVID-19 status, age in years and sex. Where available, HLA class I and class II types were taken from metadata supplied by the sample provider and were not determined by assay-based typing.

Whole blood was collected in K2EDTA tubes by collaborating institutions according to the institutions' own protocols. For TCRbeta analysis, collaborator samples were shipped as frozen whole blood, as isolated PBMCs, or as DNA extracted from either sample type. Turning to this clone: Its antigen target is currently unknown. No per-base quality is available; no much larger clone lies one base away.

Counted from cysteine to phenylalanine, this CDR3 has 14 amino acids. Left in the record is the CDR3 DNA by itself, 42 bases read in frame from the first base. According to the germline V gene, CDR1 reads SGHTA and CDR2 reads FQGNSA. V has 4 bases trimmed and J has 3 bases trimmed; junction bases matching no gene number 5. The study at large found these results: How much clinical and demographic metadata was included differed by source and by participant, and the metadata was provided uncurated.

TCRbeta CDR3 regions were amplified from genomic DNA using the immunoSEQ Assay, a bias-controlled multiplex PCR. In the paper's pipeline: Within the assay, amplification of reference gene primers was used to estimate how many nucleated cells each sample contained. To quantify the absolute abundance of each unique TCRbeta CDR3 rearrangement, sequence reads were collapsed and filtered. For each sample, productive Simpson clonality was calculated by taking the square root of Simpson's diversity index across productive rearrangements. Not all clones reach the TCRdb copy of this immuneACCESS table, which keeps in-frame sequences only. Checked studies attribute under half of the gap to unresolved V genes and leave the rest unexplained. V, J and clone size derive from that table, while D and trimming were established from the DNA sequence. The sample table holds some 48,000 clones, of which 90% were seen once. Jointly, the top ten make up under 6.5% of the sample.

This receptor chain uses TRBV7-2 and TRBJ1-2; 7 of the junction bases match TRBD1. The source is a man aged 70 or older with acute or convalescent COVID-19. The source material was peripheral blood. The DNA sequence is TGTGCCAGCAGCTCCCGGGACAGCTACTATGGCTACACCTTC. Translated, this gives CASSSRDSYYGYTF.